The sequence of this TCR beta chain was determined in a study of T cell repertoires in cytomegalovirus infection. About the research overall: Public signatures in TCR beta pointed to CMV infection and matching HLA type. General study points: Identification of carriers of CMV plus the relevant HLA was performed using cumulative public TCR beta family frequency. Across the ex vivo response, the dominant clonotypes were HLA-C-restricted CMV-specific TCR beta clonotypes.

TCRdb re-derived calls from the reads in MiXCR, one entry per CDR3 protein. This table holds some 300,000 distinct CDR3 sequences, around 10% found once. This clonotype has ten or more counts. Its antigen is not identified. The CDR3 has 15 amino acids. The V end lost 5 bases, the J end lost 6 bases, and 19 bases lay between the germline ends. Germline values: CDR1 MNHNS, CDR2 SASEGT. J is TRBJ2-5 and V is TRBV6-1; a possible D gene is TRBD2 (5 bases). The source is a human donor in good health (CMV status not recorded). Some clones in this sample may be carry-over from other donors' samples. Sequences were obtained from PBMCs. The CDR3 protein is CASSSDPGIPKTQYF. In DNA, the CDR3 is TGTGCCAGCAGTTCCGACCCCGGGATCCCCAAGACCCAGTACTTC.